This is a list of T cell receptor beta chains from one sample in a study of CD8 T cells in ankylosing spondylitis. TCRdb re-called the 5' RACE reads with MiXCR, one entry per CDR3 protein. Among some 150,000 distinct CDR3 sequences listed, about an eighth were seen once. Material for sequencing was blood, either unsorted or a sorted T cell fraction (not recorded which). All receptors derive from a female donor with ankylosing spondylitis or in good health (not recorded which). The conserved cysteine and the conserved F or W are not part of the CDR3 here.

j_call: TRBJ2-7; v_call: TRBV6-2/TRBV6-3; cdr3_aa: ASMKASYEQY
j_call: TRBJ2-1; v_call: TRBV20-1; cdr3_aa: SASGRSGGSDEQF
j_call: TRBJ1-1; v_call: TRBV10-2; cdr3_aa: ASRWDRSTEAF
j_call: TRBJ1-5; v_call: TRBV29-1; cdr3_aa: SVGLRGNNQPQH
j_call: TRBJ1-5; v_call: TRBV10-3; cdr3_aa: AISQDSPPAQH
j_call: TRBJ1-2; v_call: TRBV11-2; cdr3_aa: ASSTYRAGYT
j_call: TRBJ1-2; v_call: TRBV12-3/TRBV12-4; cdr3_aa: ASSIPVSGGYT
j_call: TRBJ2-5; v_call: TRBV10-3; cdr3_aa: AIRGLSGETQY
j_call: TRBJ1-2; v_call: TRBV6-2/TRBV6-3; cdr3_aa: ASTGQPFYGYT
j_call: TRBJ2-1; v_call: TRBV20-1; cdr3_aa: SARETSGYNEQF
j_call: TRBJ1-4; v_call: TRBV28; cdr3_aa: ASTPRTGVEKLF
j_call: TRBJ1-5; v_call: TRBV7-8; cdr3_aa: ASSLRQGGQPQH
j_call: TRBJ2-1; v_call: TRBV5-4; cdr3_aa: ASTLGLANNEQF
j_call: TRBJ2-1; v_call: TRBV29-1; cdr3_aa: SVAQREGLHNEQF
j_call: TRBJ2-5; v_call: TRBV20-1; cdr3_aa: SAREASGGQETQY
j_call: TRBJ2-1; v_call: TRBV5-1; cdr3_aa: ASSGGGTSDNEQF
j_call: TRBJ2-5; v_call: TRBV6-5; cdr3_aa: ASSYSSNLLWETQY
j_call: TRBJ1-2; v_call: TRBV5-1; cdr3_aa: ASSTGTGGYGYT
j_call: NA; v_call: TRBV12-3/TRBV12-4; cdr3_aa: ASRQGLGAYEQF
j_call: TRBJ1-3; v_call: TRBV5-1; cdr3_aa: ASSSTGDSGNTIY
j_call: TRBJ2-1; v_call: TRBV5-4; cdr3_aa: ASSPPGAGGSNEQF
j_call: TRBJ1-1; v_call: TRBV12-3/TRBV12-4; cdr3_aa: ATYLHQGWNTEAF